The 11 T cell receptor beta chains listed next were all sequenced from one sample in a study of cytomegalovirus exposure and HLA in healthy donors. Vbeta (60) and Jbeta (13) primers were used in the PCR. This table comes from immunoSEQ multiplex PCR, and its TCRdb copy is limited to in-frame clones, with some not included. This sample has over 200,000 clones, with about 80% found just once. Material for sequencing was PBMCs. The receptors come from a middle-aged woman in good health and CMV-seronegative.

This clone was seen just once. V and J are TRBV5-1 and TRBJ2-5, with unresolved D. The tail of the sequence fits TRBJ2-7 better, so the J call may be wrong. Germline V gives CDR1 SGHRS, CDR2 YFSETQ. CDR3 size: 16 residues. This chain's CDR3 is CASSLGAGPFAYEQYF. The CDR3 bases are TGCGCCAGCAGCTTGGGGGCAGGCCCTTTTGCCTACGAGCAGTACTTC.

V gene TRBV11-3 combines with J gene TRBJ2-7; 10 bases are shared with TRBD1. The germline V gene has CDR1 SGHNT and CDR2 YENEEA. The trim removed 1 base at V and 5 bases at J, leaving 11 bases unmatched. The CDR3 runs to 17 residues. CDR3 sequence reads: CASSLAALGTGDDEQYF. In DNA form, the CDR3 reads TGTGCCAGCAGCTTAGCAGCCCTTGGGACAGGGGACGACGAGCAGTACTTC. The complete variable domain, with remaining parts taken from reference TRBV11-3 and TRBJ2-7, reads EAGVVQSPRYKIIEKKQPVAFWCNPISGHNTLYWYLQNLGQGPELLIRYENEEAVDDSQLPKDRFSAERLKGVDSTLKIQPAELGDSAVYLCASSLAALGTGDDEQYFGPGTRLTVT.

The gene calls are TRBV2 and TRBJ2-1; tentative D call: TRBD2 (5 bases). This CDR3 comprises 14 residues. The V end was cut by 6 bases, the J end by 10 bases, with 19 bases between. Germline V gene sequence: CDR1 SNHLY, CDR2 FYNNEI. The CDR3 DNA is TGTGCCAGCAGCCTCCCCCAGCTACCTAGCGAGCAGTTCTTC. It yields the protein CASSLPQLPSEQFF.

The rearrangement joins TRBV13 to TRBJ2-7, with 9 bases that match TRBD1. CDR1 and CDR2 from the germline V gene are PRHDT and FYEKMQ (reference sequence). CDR3 length: 16 residues. V was pared by 5 bases and J by 5 bases, with 13 bases of the junction left unmatched. CDR3 sequence: CASSPRTGTGYDEQYF. The DNA of the CDR3 is TGTGCCAGCAGCCCAAGGACCGGGACAGGGTATGACGAGCAGTACTTC.

The chain employs TRBV6-5 and TRBJ1-2; 8 nucleotides line up with TRBD1. The length of the CDR3 is 14 residues. The germline V gene encodes CDR1 MNHEY and CDR2 SVGAGI. Losses at the gene ends were 0 bases for V and 4 bases for J; bases not matched to a gene: 1. This chain's CDR3 is CASSYSDRGYGYTF. The DNA for the CDR3 is TGTGCCAGCAGTTACTCAGACAGGGGCTATGGCTACACCTTC.

The V gene is TRBV7-9, the J gene TRBJ2-5; D might be TRBD2 (5 bases). Germline V gives CDR1 SEHNR, CDR2 FQNEAQ (reference sequence). This CDR3 has 15 residues. Trimming cost V 5 bases and J 2 bases, with 15 bases left between them. The CDR3 sequence: CASSPPMRVQETQYF. The CDR3 DNA reads as TGTGCCAGCAGCCCCCCGATGAGGGTACAAGAGACCCAGTACTTC.

This clone has only one observation. This chain uses TRBV2 with TRBJ1-4; tentatively, D is TRBD1 (5 bases). Germline-derived CDR1 and CDR2 are SNHLY and FYNNEI. V shed 2 bases and J shed 7 bases, with 8 bases lying between them. This CDR3 contains 13 residues. In DNA form, the CDR3 reads TGTGCCAGCAGTGAATTAAGGGGTGAAAAACTGTTTTTT. This encodes CASSELRGEKLFF.

The V and J genes are TRBV7-8 and TRBJ1-2; the match to TRBD1 covers 8 bases. The trim removed 5 bases at V and 7 bases at J, leaving 9 bases unmatched. Looked up from germline, CDR1 is SGHVS and CDR2 is FQNEAQ. This CDR3 region has 14 residues. The CDR3 protein is CASSAGTGRIGYTF. DNA of the CDR3: TGTGCCAGCAGCGCCGGGACAGGCCGTATTGGCTACACCTTC.

The rearrangement links TRBV7-2 to TRBJ2-7, with TRBD1 matching 7 bases. The CDR3 contains 14 residues. The germline V gene encodes CDR1 SGHTA and CDR2 FQGNSA. Trimming removed 1 base from V and 6 bases from J; junction bases left unmatched: 6. CDR3 sequence: CASSLVRAGGEQYF. The CDR3 DNA is TGTGCCAGCAGCTTAGTGAGGGCAGGGGGCGAGCAGTACTTC.

This chain links TRBV19 with TRBJ1-2, with D possibly matching TRBD1 (6 bases). This CDR3 has 14 amino acids. Germline lookup yields CDR1 LNHDA and CDR2 SQIVND (reference sequence). Trimming left V 5 bases short and J 1 base short, with 11 bases between. CDR3 region: CASSATGLNYGYTF. CDR3 in DNA: TGTGCCAGTAGTGCAACAGGGCTTAACTATGGCTACACCTTC.

This clone was counted once. V and J are TRBV19 and TRBJ1-1; D possibly corresponds to TRBD1 (5 bases). CDR1 and CDR2 (germline): LNHDA, SQIVND (reference sequence). V was trimmed by 10 bases and J by 5 bases, leaving 11 bases between them. CDR3 size: 11 residues. The CDR3 region is CATRQGTEAFF. Here the CDR3 DNA reads TGTGCCACCCGGCAGGGTACTGAAGCTTTCTTT.